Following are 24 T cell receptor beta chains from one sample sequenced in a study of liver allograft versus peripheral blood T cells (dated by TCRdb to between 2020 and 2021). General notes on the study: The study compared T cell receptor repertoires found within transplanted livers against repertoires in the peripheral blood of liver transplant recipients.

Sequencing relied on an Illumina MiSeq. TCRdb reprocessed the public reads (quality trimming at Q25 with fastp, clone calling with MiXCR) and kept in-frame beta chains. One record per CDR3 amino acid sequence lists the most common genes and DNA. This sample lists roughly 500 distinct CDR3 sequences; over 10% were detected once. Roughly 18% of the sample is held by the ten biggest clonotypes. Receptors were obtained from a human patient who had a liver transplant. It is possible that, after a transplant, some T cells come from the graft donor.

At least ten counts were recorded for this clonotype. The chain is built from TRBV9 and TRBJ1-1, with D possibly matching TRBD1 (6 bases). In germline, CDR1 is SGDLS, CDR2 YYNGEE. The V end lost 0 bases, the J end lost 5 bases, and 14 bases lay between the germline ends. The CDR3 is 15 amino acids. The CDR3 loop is CASSVGEGQPTEAFF. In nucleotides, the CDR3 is TGTGCCAGCAGCGTAGGGGAAGGACAGCCGACTGAAGCTTTCTTT.

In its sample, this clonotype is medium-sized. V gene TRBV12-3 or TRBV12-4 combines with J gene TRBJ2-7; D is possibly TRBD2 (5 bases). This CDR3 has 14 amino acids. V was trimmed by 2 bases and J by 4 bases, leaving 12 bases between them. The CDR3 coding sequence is TGTGCCAGCAGTTTAAACCAACGAGGGTACGAGCAGTACTTC. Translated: CASSLNQRGYEQYF.

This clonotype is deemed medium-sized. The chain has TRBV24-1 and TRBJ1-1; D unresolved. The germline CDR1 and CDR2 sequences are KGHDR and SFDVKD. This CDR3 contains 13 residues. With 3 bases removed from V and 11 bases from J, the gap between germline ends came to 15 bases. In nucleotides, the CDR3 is TGTGCCACCAGTGATACCAGCCGGAGGGTGGCTTTCTTT. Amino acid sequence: CATSDTSRRVAFF.

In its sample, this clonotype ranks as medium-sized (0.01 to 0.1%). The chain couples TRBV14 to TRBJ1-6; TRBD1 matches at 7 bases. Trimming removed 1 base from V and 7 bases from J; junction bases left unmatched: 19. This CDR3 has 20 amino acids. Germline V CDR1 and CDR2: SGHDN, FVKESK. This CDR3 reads CASSQAVGQKSTVRNSPLHF. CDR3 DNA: TGTGCCAGCAGCCAAGCGGTGGGACAGAAATCGACGGTGCGAAATTCACCCCTCCACTTT. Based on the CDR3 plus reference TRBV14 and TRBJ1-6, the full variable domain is EAGVTQFPSHSVIEKGQTVTLRCDPISGHDNLYWYRRVMGKEIKFLLHFVKESKQDESGMPNNRFLAERTGGTYSTLKVQPAELEDSGVYFCASSQAVGQKSTVRNSPLHFGNGTRLTVT.

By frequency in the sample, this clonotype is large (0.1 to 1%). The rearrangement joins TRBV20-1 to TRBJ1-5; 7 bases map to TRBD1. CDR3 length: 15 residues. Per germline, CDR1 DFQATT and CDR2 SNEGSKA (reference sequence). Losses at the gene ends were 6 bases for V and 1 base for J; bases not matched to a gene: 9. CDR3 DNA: TGCAGTGCCTTAGACAGGGCGGGGAGCAATCAGCCCCAGCATTTT. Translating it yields CSALDRAGSNQPQHF.

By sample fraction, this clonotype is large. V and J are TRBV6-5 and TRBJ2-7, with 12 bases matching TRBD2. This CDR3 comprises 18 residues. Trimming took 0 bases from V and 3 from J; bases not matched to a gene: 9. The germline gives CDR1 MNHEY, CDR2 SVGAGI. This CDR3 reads CASSYSALAGGPGYEQYF. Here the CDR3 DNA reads TGTGCCAGCAGTTACTCTGCGCTAGCGGGGGGGCCGGGCTACGAGCAGTACTTC.

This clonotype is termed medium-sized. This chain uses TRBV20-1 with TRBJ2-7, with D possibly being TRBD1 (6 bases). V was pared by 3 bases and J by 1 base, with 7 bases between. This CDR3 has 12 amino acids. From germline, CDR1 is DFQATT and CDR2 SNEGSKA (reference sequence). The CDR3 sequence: CSARTGSYEQYF. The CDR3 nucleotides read TGCAGTGCTAGGACAGGTTCCTACGAGCAGTACTTC.

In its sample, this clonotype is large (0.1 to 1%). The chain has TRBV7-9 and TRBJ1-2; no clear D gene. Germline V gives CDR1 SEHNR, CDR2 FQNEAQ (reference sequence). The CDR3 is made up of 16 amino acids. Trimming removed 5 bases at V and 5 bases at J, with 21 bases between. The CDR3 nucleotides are TGTGCCAGCAGCGAAGACCGGCTGCAATCTCCTTATGGCTACACCTTC. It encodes CASSEDRLQSPYGYTF.

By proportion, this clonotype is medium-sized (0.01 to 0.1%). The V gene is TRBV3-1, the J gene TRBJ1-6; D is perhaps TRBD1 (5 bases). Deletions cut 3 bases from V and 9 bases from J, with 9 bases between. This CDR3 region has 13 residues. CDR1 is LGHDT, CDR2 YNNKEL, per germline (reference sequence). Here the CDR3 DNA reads TGTGCCAGCAGCCACGGGGGTGGTTCACCCCTCCACTTT. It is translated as CASSHGGGSPLHF.

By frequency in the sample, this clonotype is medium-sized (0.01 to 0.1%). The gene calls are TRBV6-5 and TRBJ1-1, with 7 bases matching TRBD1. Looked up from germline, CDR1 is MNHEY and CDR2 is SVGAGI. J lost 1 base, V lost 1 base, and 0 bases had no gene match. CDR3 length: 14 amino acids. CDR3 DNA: TGTGCCAGCAGTTACTGGACAGGGAACACTGAAGCTTTCTTT. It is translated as CASSYWTGNTEAFF.

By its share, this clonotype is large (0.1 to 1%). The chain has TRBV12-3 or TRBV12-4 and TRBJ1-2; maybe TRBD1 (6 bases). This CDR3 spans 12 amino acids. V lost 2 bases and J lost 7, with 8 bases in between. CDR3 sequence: CASSLRGLGYTF. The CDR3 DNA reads TGTGCCAGCAGTTTACGGGGGCTTGGCTACACCTTC.

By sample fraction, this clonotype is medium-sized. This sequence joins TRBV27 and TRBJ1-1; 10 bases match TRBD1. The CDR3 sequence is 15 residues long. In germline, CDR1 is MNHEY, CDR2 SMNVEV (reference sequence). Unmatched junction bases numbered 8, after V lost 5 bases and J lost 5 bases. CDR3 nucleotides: TGTGCCAGCAGTCCCCTTCCGGACAGGGGGACTGAAGCTTTCTTT. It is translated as CASSPLPDRGTEAFF.

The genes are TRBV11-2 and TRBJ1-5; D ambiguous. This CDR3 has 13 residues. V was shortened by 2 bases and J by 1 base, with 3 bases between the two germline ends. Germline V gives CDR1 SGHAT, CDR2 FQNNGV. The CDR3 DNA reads TGTGCCAGCAGCTTAACCAGCAATCAGCCCCAGCATTTT. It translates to CASSLTSNQPQHF.

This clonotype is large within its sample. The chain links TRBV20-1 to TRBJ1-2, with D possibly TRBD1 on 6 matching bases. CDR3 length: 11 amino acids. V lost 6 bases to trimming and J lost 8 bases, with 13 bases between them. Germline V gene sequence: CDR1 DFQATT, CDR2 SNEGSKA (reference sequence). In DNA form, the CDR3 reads TGCAGTGCCCGAGGGGGAAACGGCTACACCTTC. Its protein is CSARGGNGYTF.

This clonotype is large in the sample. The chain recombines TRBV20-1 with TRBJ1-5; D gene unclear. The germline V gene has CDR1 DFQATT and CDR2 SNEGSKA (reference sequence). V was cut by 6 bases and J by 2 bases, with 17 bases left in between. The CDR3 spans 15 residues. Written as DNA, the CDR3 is TGCAGTGCGTCCGGCCCAAAGGGCGGCAATCAGCCCCAGCATTTT. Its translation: CSASGPKGGNQPQHF.

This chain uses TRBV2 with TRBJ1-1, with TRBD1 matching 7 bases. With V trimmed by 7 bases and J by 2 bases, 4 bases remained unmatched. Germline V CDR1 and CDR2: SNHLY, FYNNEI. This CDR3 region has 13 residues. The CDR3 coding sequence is TGTGCCAGCATGAGACAGGGCAACACTGAAGCTTTCTTT. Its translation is CASMRQGNTEAFF. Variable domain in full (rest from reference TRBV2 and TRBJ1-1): EPEVTQTPSHQVTQMGQEVILRCVPISNHLYFYWYRQILGQKVEFLVSFYNNEISEKSEIFDDQFSVERPDGSNFTLKIRSTKLEDSAMYFCASMRQGNTEAFFGQGTRLTVV.

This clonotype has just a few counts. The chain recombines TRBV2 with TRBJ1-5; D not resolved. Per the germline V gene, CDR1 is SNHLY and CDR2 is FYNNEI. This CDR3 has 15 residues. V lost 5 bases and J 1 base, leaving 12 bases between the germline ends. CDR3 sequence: CASSSDALSNQPQHF. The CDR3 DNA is TGTGCCAGCAGTTCCGACGCCTTGAGCAATCAGCCCCAGCATTTT. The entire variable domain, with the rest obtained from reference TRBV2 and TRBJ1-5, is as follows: EPEVTQTPSHQVTQMGQEVILRCVPISNHLYFYWYRQILGQKVEFLVSFYNNEISEKSEIFDDQFSVERPDGSNFTLKIRSTKLEDSAMYFCASSSDALSNQPQHFGDGTRLSIL.

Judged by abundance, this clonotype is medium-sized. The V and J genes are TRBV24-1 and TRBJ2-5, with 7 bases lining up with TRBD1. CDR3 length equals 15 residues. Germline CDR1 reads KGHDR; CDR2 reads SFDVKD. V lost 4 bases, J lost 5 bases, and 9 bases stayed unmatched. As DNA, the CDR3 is TGTGCCACCAGTGACCCAGGACAGGTCAGTGAGACCCAGTACTTC. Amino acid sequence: CATSDPGQVSETQYF.

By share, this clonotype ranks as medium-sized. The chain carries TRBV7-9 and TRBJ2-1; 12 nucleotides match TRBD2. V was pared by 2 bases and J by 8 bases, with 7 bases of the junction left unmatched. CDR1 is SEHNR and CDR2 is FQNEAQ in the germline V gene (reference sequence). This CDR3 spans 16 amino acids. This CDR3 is CASSLFGTSGQDEQFF. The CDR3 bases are TGTGCCAGCAGCTTATTCGGGACTAGCGGGCAGGATGAGCAGTTCTTC.

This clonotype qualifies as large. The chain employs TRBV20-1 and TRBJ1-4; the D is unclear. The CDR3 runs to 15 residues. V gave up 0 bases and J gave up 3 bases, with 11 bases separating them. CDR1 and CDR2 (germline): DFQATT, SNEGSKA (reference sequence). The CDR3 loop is CSARDGRDPNEKLFF. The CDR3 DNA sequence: TGCAGTGCTAGAGATGGGAGGGATCCTAATGAAAAACTGTTTTTT.

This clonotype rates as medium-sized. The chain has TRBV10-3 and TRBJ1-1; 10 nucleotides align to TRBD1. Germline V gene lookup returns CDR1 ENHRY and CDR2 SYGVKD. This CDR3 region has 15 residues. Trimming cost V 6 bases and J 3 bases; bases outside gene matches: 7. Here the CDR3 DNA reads TGTGCCATCAGCCCTGACAGGGGGCGTGACACTGAAGCTTTCTTT. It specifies CAISPDRGRDTEAFF.

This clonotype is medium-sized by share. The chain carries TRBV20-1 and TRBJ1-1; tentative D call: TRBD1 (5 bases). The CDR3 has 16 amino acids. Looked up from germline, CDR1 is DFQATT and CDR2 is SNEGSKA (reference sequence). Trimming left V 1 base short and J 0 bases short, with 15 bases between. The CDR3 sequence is CSARVGGGAMNTEAFF. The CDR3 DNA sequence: TGCAGTGCTAGAGTGGGGGGAGGGGCGATGAACACTGAAGCTTTCTTT.

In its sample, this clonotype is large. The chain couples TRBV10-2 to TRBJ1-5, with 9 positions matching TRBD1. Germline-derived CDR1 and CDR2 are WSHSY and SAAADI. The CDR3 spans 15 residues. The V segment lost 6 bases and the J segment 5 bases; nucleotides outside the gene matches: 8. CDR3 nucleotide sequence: TGCGCCAGCAGATCATGGGACAGGGAGGATCAGCCCCAGCATTTT. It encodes CASRSWDREDQPQHF.

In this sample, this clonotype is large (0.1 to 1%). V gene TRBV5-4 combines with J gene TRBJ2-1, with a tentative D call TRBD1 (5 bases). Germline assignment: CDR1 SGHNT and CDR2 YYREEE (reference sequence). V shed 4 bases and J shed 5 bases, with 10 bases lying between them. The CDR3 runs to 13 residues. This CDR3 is CASSVDNHNEQFF. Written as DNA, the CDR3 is TGTGCCAGCAGCGTGGACAACCACAATGAGCAGTTCTTC.